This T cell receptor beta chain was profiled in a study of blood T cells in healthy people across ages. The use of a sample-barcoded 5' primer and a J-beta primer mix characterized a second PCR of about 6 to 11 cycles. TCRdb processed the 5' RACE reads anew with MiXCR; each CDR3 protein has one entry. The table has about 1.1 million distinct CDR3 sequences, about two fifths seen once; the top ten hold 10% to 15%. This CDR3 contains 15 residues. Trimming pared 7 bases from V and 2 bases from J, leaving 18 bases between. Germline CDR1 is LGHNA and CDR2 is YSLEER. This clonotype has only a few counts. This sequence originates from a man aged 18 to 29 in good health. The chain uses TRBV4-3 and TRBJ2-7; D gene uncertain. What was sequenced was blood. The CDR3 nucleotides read TGCGCCAGCACACCCGAGTTGAGTAGGACCTACGAGCAGTACTTC. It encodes CASTPELSRTYEQYF.